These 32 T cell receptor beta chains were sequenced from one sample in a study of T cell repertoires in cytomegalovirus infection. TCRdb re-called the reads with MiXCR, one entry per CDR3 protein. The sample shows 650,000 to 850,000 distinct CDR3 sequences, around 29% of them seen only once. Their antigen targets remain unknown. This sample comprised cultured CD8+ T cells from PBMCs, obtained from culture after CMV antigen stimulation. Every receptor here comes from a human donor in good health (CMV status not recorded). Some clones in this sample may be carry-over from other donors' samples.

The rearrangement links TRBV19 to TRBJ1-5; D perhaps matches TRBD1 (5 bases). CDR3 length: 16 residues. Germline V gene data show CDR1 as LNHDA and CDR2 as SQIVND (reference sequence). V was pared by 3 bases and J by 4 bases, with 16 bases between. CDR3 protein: CASSIPVREFNQPQHF. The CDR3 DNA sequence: TGTGCCAGTAGTATCCCAGTCAGGGAATTTAATCAGCCCCAGCATTTT.

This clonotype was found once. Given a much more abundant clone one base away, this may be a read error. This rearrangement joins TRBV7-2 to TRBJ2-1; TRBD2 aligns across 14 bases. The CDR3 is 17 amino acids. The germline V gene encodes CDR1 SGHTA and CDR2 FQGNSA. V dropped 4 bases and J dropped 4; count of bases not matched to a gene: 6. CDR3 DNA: TGTGCCAGCAGCTCAGGACTAGCGGGGGGACGTTACAATGAGCAGTTCTTC. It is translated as CASSSGLAGGRYNEQFF.

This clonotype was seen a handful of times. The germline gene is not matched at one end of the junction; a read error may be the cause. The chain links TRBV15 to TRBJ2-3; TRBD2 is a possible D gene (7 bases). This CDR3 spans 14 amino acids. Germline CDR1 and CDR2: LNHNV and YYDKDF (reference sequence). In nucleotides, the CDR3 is TGTGCCACCAGAAGAGGGGGGGGCGAAGATACGCAGTATTTT. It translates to CATRRGGGEDTQYF.

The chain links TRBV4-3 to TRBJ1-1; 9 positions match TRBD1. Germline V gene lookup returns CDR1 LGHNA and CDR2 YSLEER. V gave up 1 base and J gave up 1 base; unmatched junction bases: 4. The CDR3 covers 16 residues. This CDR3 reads CASSQVGQGTNTEAFF. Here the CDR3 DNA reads TGCGCCAGCAGCCAAGTCGGACAGGGGACGAACACTGAAGCTTTCTTT.

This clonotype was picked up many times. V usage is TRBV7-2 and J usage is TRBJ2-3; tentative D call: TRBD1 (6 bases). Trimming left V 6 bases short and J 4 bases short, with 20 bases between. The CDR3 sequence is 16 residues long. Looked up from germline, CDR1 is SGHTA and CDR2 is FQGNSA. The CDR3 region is CASRPARVAGADTQYF. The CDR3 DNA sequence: TGTGCCAGCAGACCCGCCCGGGTTGCAGGGGCAGATACGCAGTATTTT.

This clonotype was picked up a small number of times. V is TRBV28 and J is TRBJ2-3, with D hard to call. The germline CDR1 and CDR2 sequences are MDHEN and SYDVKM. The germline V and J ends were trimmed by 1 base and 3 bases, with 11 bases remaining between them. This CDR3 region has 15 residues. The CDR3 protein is CASSLSPSNTDTQYF. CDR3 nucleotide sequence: TGTGCCAGCAGTTTATCCCCCTCGAATACAGATACGCAGTATTTT.

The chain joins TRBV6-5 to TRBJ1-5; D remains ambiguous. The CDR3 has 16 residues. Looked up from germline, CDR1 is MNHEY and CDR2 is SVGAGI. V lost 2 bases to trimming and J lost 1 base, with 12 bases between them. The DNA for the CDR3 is TGTGCCAGCAGTTACGGAGGGTGGTCGAGCAATCAGCCCCAGCATTTT. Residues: CASSYGGWSSNQPQHF.

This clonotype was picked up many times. CDR3 loop: CASSLGLAGLYNEQFF. The CDR3 nucleotides read TGTGCCAGCAGCTTAGGACTAGCGGGGCTTTACAATGAGCAGTTCTTC. V is TRBV11-2 and J is TRBJ2-1; 11 nucleotides align to TRBD2. Germline CDR1 and CDR2: SGHAT and FQNNGV. The CDR3 spans 16 residues. V dropped 1 base and J dropped 4; count of bases not matched to a gene: 3.

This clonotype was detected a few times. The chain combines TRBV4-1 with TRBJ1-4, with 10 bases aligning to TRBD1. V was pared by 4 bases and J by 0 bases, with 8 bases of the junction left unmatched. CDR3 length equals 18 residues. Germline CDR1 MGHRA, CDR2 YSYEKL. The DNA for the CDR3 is TGCGCCAGCAGCCCCGGGACAGGGGCGGATACAACTAATGAAAAACTGTTTTTT. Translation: CASSPGTGADTTNEKLFF.

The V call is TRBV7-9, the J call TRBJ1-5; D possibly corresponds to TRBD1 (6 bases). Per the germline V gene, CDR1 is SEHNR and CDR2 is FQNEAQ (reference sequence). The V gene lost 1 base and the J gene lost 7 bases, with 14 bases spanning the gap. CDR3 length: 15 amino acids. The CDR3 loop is CASSLVSGAGQPQHF. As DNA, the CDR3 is TGTGCCAGCAGCTTAGTATCAGGGGCGGGACAGCCCCAGCATTTT.

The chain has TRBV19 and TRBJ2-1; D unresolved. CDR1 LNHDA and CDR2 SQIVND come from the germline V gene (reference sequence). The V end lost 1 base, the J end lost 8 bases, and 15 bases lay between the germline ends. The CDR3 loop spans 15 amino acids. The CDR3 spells CASSIARRPMDEQFF. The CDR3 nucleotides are TGTGCCAGTAGTATAGCCAGACGACCCATGGATGAGCAGTTCTTC.

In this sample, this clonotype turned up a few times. CDR3 sequence (DNA): TGTGCCAGCAGTCCCGGGACTAGCGGGGGGTCCCGTAGCACAGATACGCAGTATTTT. Translation: CASSPGTSGGSRSTDTQYF. The chain carries TRBV12-3 or TRBV12-4 and TRBJ2-3; 15 positions agree with TRBD2. Unmatched junction bases numbered 9, after V lost 5 bases and J lost 0 bases. The CDR3 consists of 19 residues.

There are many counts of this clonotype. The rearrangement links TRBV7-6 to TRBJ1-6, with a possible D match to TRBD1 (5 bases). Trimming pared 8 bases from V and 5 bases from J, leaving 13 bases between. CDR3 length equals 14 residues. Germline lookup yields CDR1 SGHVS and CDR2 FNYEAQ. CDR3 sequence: CASRSGRDNSPLHF. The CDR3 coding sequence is TGTGCCAGCCGATCGGGACGGGATAATTCACCCCTCCACTTT.

The CDR3 DNA follows: TGTGCCAGCAGTTACAAGGGCTTCAACACCGGGGAGCTGTTTTTT. Its translation: CASSYKGFNTGELFF. This sequence joins TRBV6-6 and TRBJ2-2, with D unclear. The CDR3 spans 15 residues. Germline V gene data show CDR1 as MNHNY and CDR2 as SVGAGI (reference sequence). Trimming removed 2 bases at V and 2 bases at J, with 9 bases between.

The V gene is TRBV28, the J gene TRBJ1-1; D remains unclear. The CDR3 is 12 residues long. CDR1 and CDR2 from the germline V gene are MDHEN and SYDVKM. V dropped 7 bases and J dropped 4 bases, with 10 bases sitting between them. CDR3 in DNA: TGTGCCAGCACCGACGGGAGCACTGAAGCTTTCTTT. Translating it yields CASTDGSTEAFF. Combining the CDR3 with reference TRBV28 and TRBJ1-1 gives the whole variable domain DVKVTQSSRYLVKRTGEKVFLECVQDMDHENMFWYRQDPGLGLRLIYFSYDVKMKEKGDIPEGYSVSREKKERFSLILESASTNQTSMYLCASTDGSTEAFFGQGTRLTVV.

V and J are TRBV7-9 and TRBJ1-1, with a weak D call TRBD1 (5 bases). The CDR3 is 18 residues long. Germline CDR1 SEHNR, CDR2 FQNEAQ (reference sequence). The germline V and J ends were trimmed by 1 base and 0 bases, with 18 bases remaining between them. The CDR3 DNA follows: TGTGCCAGCAGCTTAGAACAGGTACCGGGTTACATGAACACTGAAGCTTTCTTT. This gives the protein CASSLEQVPGYMNTEAFF. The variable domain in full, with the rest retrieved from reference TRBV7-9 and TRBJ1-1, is DTGVSQNPRHKITKRGQNVTFRCDPISEHNRLYWYRQTLGQGPEFLTYFQNEAQLEKSRLLSDRFSAERPKGSFSTLEIQRTEQGDSAMYLCASSLEQVPGYMNTEAFFGQGTRLTVV.

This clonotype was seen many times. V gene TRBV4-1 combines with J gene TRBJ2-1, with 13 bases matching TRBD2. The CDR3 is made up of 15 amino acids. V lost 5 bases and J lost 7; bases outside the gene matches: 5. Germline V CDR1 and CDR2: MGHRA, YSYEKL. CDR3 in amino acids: CASSFRLAGGNEQFF. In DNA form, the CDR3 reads TGCGCCAGCAGCTTCCGACTAGCGGGGGGAAATGAGCAGTTCTTC.

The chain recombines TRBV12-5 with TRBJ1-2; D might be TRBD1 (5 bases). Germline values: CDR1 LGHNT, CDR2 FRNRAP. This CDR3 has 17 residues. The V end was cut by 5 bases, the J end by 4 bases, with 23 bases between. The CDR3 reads CASGQFGGPLLGYGYTF. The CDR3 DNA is TGTGCTAGTGGTCAATTCGGGGGTCCTCTTTTGGGCTATGGCTACACCTTC.

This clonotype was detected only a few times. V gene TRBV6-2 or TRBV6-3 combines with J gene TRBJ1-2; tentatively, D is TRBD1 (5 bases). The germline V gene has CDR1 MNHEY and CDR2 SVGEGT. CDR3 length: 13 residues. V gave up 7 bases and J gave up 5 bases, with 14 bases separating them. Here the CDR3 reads CASNPGRHYGYTF. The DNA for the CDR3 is TGTGCCAGCAACCCGGGACGCCATTATGGCTACACCTTC.

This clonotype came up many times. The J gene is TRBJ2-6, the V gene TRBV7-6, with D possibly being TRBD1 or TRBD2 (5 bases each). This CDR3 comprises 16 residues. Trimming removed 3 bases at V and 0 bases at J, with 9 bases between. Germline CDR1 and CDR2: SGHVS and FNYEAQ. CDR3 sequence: CASSLGTASGANVLTF. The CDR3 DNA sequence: TGTGCCAGCAGCTTGGGGACGGCCTCTGGGGCCAACGTCCTGACTTTC. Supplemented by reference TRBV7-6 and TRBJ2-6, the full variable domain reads GAGVSQSPRYKVTKRGQDVALRCDPISGHVSLYWYRQALGQGPEFLTYFNYEAQQDKSGLPNDRFSAERPEGSISTLTIQRTEQRDSAMYRCASSLGTASGANVLTFGAGSRLTVL.

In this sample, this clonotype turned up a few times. CDR3 bases: TGTGCCGTCGAGACAGGGAACCAAGAGACCCAGTACTTC. It specifies CAVETGNQETQYF. The chain has TRBV7-9 and TRBJ2-5; 7 positions agree with TRBD1. The ends lost 11 bases at V and 0 bases at J; junction bases unmatched: 6. Germline-derived CDR1 and CDR2 are SEHNR and FQNEAQ (reference sequence). The CDR3 sequence is 13 residues long.

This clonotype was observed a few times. CDR3 sequence (DNA): TGCGCCAGCAGTCCCGGGACCGTCGGGGGCAATCAGCCCCAGCATTTT. Amino acid sequence: CASSPGTVGGNQPQHF. The V and J genes are TRBV23-1 and TRBJ1-5, with D possibly matching TRBD1 (5 bases). TRBV23-1 is treated as an ORF (open reading frame) with a function not yet certain. V was clipped by 4 bases and J by 2 bases, with 15 bases between them. This CDR3 is 16 amino acids long.

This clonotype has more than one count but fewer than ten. CDR3 nucleotide sequence: TGTGCCACCAGCAGAGACCTTGAGCAGAACACTGAAGCTTTCTTT. Translating gives CATSRDLEQNTEAFF. V usage is TRBV15 and J usage is TRBJ1-1; D is unclear. This CDR3 region has 15 residues. The germline V gene encodes CDR1 LNHNV and CDR2 YYDKDF (reference sequence). V dropped 0 bases and J dropped 1 base, with 9 bases sitting between them.

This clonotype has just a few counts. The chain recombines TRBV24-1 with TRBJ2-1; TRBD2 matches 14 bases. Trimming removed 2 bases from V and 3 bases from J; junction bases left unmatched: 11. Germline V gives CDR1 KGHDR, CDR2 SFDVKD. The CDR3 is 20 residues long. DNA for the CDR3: TGTGCCACCAGTGATTCGATGCAGACTAGCGGGGGGGACCACTACAATGAGCAGTTCTTC. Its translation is CATSDSMQTSGGDHYNEQFF.

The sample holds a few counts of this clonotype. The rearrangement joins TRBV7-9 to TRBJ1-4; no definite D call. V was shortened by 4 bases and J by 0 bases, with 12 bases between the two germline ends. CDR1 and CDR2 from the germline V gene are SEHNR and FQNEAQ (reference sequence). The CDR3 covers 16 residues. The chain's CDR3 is CASSSIKAATNEKLFF. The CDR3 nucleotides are TGTGCCAGCAGCTCCATTAAGGCCGCAACTAATGAAAAACTGTTTTTT. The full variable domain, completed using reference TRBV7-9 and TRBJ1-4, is DTGVSQNPRHKITKRGQNVTFRCDPISEHNRLYWYRQTLGQGPEFLTYFQNEAQLEKSRLLSDRFSAERPKGSFSTLEIQRTEQGDSAMYLCASSSIKAATNEKLFFGSGTQLSVL.

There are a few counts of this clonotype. CDR3 nucleotide sequence: TGTGCCAGCAACCAACCAACGAGTTCCGCGGACACTGAAGCTTTCTTT. Translating it yields CASNQPTSSADTEAFF. This sequence joins TRBV6-6 and TRBJ1-1; D ambiguous. The CDR3 spans 16 residues. Germline CDR1 and CDR2: MNHNY and SVGAGI (reference sequence). V was cut by 7 bases and J by 3 bases, with 21 bases left in between.

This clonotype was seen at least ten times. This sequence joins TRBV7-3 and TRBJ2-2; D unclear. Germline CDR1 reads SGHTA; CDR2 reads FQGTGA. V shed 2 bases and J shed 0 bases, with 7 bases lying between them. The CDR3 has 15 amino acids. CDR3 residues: CASSLYQANTGELFF. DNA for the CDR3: TGTGCCAGCAGCTTATATCAGGCGAACACCGGGGAGCTGTTTTTT.

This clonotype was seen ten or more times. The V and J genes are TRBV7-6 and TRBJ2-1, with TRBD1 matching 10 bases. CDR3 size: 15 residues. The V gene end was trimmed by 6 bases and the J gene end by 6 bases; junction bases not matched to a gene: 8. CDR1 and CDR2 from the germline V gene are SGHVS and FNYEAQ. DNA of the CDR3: TGTGCCAGCAGTCCAGACAGGGGGCTCCCCAATGAGCAGTTCTTC. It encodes CASSPDRGLPNEQFF.

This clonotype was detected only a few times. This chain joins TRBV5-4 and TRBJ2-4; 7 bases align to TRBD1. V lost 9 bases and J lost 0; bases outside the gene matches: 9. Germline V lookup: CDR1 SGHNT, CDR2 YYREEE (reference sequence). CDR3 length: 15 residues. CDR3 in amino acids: CATETGPRAKNIQYF. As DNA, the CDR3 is TGTGCCACAGAGACAGGGCCAAGAGCCAAAAACATTCAGTACTTC.

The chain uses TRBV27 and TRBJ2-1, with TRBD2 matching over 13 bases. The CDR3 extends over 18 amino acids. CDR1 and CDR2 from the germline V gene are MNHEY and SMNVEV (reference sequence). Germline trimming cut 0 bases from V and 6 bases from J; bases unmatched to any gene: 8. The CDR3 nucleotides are TGTGCCAGCAGTTTATCGAAACTAGCGGGGGGGCCATCCAATGAGCAGTTCTTC. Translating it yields CASSLSKLAGGPSNEQFF.

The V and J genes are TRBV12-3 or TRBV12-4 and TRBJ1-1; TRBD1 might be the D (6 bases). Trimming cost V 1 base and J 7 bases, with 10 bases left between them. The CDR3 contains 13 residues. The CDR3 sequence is CASSLGGLSEAFF. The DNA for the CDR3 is TGTGCCAGCAGTTTAGGGGGGCTTAGTGAAGCTTTCTTT.

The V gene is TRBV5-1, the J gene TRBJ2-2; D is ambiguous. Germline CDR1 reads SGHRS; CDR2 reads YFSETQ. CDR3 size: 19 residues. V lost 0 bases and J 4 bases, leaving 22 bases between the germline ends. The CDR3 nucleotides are TGCGCCAGCAGCTTGGTGGACGGCTGGGTTTATCGTTCCACCGGGGAGCTGTTTTTT. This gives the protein CASSLVDGWVYRSTGELFF.